This T cell receptor (beta chain) was sequenced in a study of shared T cell receptors in the human thymus. Method: immunoSEQ multiplex PCR; TCRdb's copy keeps in-frame clones and lacks some. The table has under 700,000 clones, around 78% seen once; the top ten hold 0.01% to 0.015%. V lost 6 bases to trimming and J lost 0 bases, with 15 bases between them. The CDR3 loop spans 15 amino acids. Germline-derived CDR1 and CDR2 are LGHNA and YNFKEQ. These data are also associated with another study on human thymus T cells.

The clonotype originates from a boy under three years old with a congenital heart defect. The chain employs TRBV4-2 and TRBJ2-7, with a tentative D call TRBD2 (6 bases). Sequences were obtained from thymocytes. CDR3 DNA: TGTGCCAGCAGACAATCGTCTAGCGTCTCCTACGAGCAGTACTTC. As protein: CASRQSSSVSYEQYF.